The 15 T cell receptor beta chains below come from one sample, sequenced in a study of identical twins. TCRdb itself ran the 5' RACE reads through MiXCR, one entry per CDR3 protein. The sample holds approximately 890,000 distinct CDR3 sequences; more than 9% are singletons and the top ten take about 1.5%. This sample was shared with a second study, whose subject was yellow fever vaccine responses in identical twins.

Sequenced sample: PBMCs. These receptor sequences come from a woman between 18 and 29 years old in good health.

This clonotype was observed a handful of times. The gene calls are TRBV2 and TRBJ1-5, with D possibly matching TRBD1 (5 bases). The CDR3 spans 14 residues. CDR1 is SNHLY, CDR2 FYNNEI, per germline. V was clipped by 6 bases and J by 15 bases, with 24 bases between them. This CDR3 is CASSDPIPTQGWHF. The CDR3 nucleotides are TGTGCCAGCAGCGACCCCATCCCGACGCAGGGTTGGCATTTT.

This clonotype occurred a few times. The V gene is TRBV5-1, the J gene TRBJ2-2; 12 positions match TRBD2. J lost 3 bases, V lost 1 base, and 4 bases had no gene match. The CDR3 contains 17 residues. Germline lookup yields CDR1 SGHRS and CDR2 YFSETQ. CDR3 bases: TGCGCCAGCAGCTTGCCGACTAGCGGGGGCGACACCGGGGAGCTGTTTTTT. This sequence encodes CASSLPTSGGDTGELFF.

V and J are TRBV20-1 and TRBJ1-5; 8 bases agree with TRBD1. The CDR3 has 15 residues. J gave up 2 bases and V 3 bases, and 6 bases lay outside the gene matches. CDR1 is DFQATT, CDR2 SNEGSKA, per germline (reference sequence). CDR3 DNA sequence: TGCAGTGCTAGCGACTCGACAGGGGGCAATCAGCCCCAGCATTTT. It translates to CSASDSTGGNQPQHF.

The J gene is TRBJ1-1, the V gene TRBV5-1; TRBD1 matches at 7 bases. The V gene's germline CDR1 is SGHRS and CDR2 YFSETQ. This CDR3 contains 14 residues. V dropped 4 bases and J dropped 0; count of bases not matched to a gene: 3. This CDR3 reads CASSIDRVNTEAFF. The CDR3 DNA reads TGCGCCAGCAGCATCGACAGGGTGAACACTGAAGCTTTCTTT.

This clonotype was seen repeatedly, ten times or more. The CDR3 sequence is CASSRTGGISPQHF. The DNA of the CDR3 is TGTGCCAGCAGCCGGACAGGTGGAATCTCGCCCCAGCATTTT. The chain uses TRBV12-3 or TRBV12-4 and TRBJ1-5, with 7 bases matching TRBD1. The CDR3 extends over 14 amino acids. Trimming took 6 bases from V and 9 from J; bases not matched to a gene: 11.

This clonotype has just a few counts. This sequence joins TRBV11-1 and TRBJ1-2; 10 bases are shared with TRBD1. V lost 5 bases, J lost 5 bases, and 17 bases stayed unmatched. Germline V CDR1 and CDR2: SGHAT, FQDESV (reference sequence). The CDR3 contains 18 residues. The CDR3 sequence: CASSPSRGTGDLEYGYTF. CDR3 bases: TGTGCCAGCAGCCCGTCAAGAGGGACAGGGGACCTGGAGTATGGCTACACCTTC.

This clonotype was observed at least ten times. The V call is TRBV20-1, the J call TRBJ2-7; D unclear. The germline V gene encodes CDR1 DFQATT and CDR2 SNEGSKA (reference sequence). The CDR3 is made up of 11 amino acids. Trimming shortened V by 5 bases and J by 2 bases, and 7 bases separated the two germline ends. In nucleotides, the CDR3 is TGCAGTGCTCGACTTGCCTACGAGCAGTACGTC. It yields the protein CSARLAYEQYV.

This clonotype has ten or more counts. This chain connects TRBV20-1 to TRBJ2-3; TRBD2 matches at 12 bases. The CDR3 sequence is 14 residues long. The trim removed 6 bases at V and 4 bases at J, leaving 5 bases unmatched. Germline CDR1 reads DFQATT; CDR2 reads SNEGSKA (reference sequence). The CDR3 DNA follows: TGCAGTGCAGACCTAGCGGGAGGGCCAGATACGCAGTATTTT. It encodes CSADLAGGPDTQYF.

This clonotype showed up many times. The chain carries TRBV20-1 and TRBJ2-1, with 10 nucleotides matching TRBD2. Trimming cost V 0 bases and J 4 bases; bases outside gene matches: 6. CDR3 length: 16 amino acids. CDR1 and CDR2 (germline): DFQATT, SNEGSKA (reference sequence). The CDR3 reads CSARDGTSAQYNEQFF. Written as DNA, the CDR3 is TGCAGTGCTAGAGATGGGACTAGCGCGCAGTACAATGAGCAGTTCTTC.

In this sample, this clonotype turned up many times. This chain connects TRBV10-3 to TRBJ2-1; D is undetermined. This CDR3 has 9 residues. V shed 7 bases and J shed 13 bases, with 8 bases lying between them. The germline CDR1 and CDR2 sequences are ENHRY and SYGVKD. In DNA, the CDR3 is TGTGCCATCAACCAGCCCCAGTTCTTC. The encoded protein is CAINQPQFF.

The table lists this clonotype with a few counts. This chain uses TRBV9 with TRBJ2-1; D gene unclear. This CDR3 comprises 15 residues. CDR1 is SGDLS, CDR2 YYNGEE, per germline. Trimming stripped 5 bases from V and 2 bases from J, with 14 bases between. In DNA, the CDR3 is TGTGCCAGCAGTGACCTAGGTGCTACCTACAATGAGCAGTTCTTC. It codes for CASSDLGATYNEQFF.

There are many counts of this clonotype. V and J are TRBV7-2 and TRBJ2-5; D is undetermined. The CDR3 loop spans 13 amino acids. Between the trimmed V and J ends, which lost 3 bases and 2 bases, there was a span of 7 bases. From germline, CDR1 is SGHTA and CDR2 FQGNSA. The CDR3 reads CASSLWQQETQYF. For the CDR3, the DNA is TGTGCCAGCAGCTTGTGGCAGCAAGAGACCCAGTACTTC.

This clonotype occurred a few times. The V call is TRBV12-5, the J call TRBJ2-7, with 8 nucleotides matching TRBD1. The CDR3 spans 15 residues. Unmatched junction bases numbered 12, after V lost 6 bases and J lost 5 bases. The V gene's germline CDR1 is LGHNT and CDR2 FRNRAP. CDR3 amino acids: CASGIGTGIYHEQYF. The DNA for the CDR3 is TGTGCTAGTGGAATCGGGACAGGCATTTACCACGAGCAGTACTTC.

This rearrangement joins TRBV27 to TRBJ2-7, with 8 bases matching TRBD1. CDR3 length: 15 residues. J was trimmed by 2 bases and V by 5 bases; bases with no gene match: 8. Germline V gene data show CDR1 as MNHEY and CDR2 as SMNVEV (reference sequence). This CDR3 is CASSPDRGRPYEQYF. The CDR3 DNA sequence: TGTGCCAGCAGTCCCGACAGGGGCCGACCCTACGAGCAGTACTTC.

This clonotype was seen a few times. The chain couples TRBV3-1 to TRBJ2-1; D is perhaps TRBD2 (6 bases). The ends were cut back, 2 bases at V and 6 bases at J, with 11 bases in the middle. This CDR3 has 14 amino acids. Per germline, CDR1 LGHDT and CDR2 YNNKEL (reference sequence). The CDR3 region has the DNA TGTGCCAGCAGCCAACGGGCTAGCGTCAATGAGCAGTTCTTC. Its translation: CASSQRASVNEQFF.